This T cell receptor (beta chain) was identified in a study of blood T cell repertoires in COVID-19. The length of the CDR3 is 13 residues. V dropped 4 bases and J dropped 6 bases, with 13 bases sitting between them. Per germline, CDR1 SGHKS and CDR2 YYEKEE (reference sequence). Libraries were prepared by immunoSEQ multiplex PCR; TCRdb keeps only in-frame clonotypes and omits some of them. The table shows about 390,000 clones, with 87% occurring only once. This TCR was recovered from a woman aged 55-69 years with COVID-19, enrolled during active disease. The V call is TRBV5-5, the J call TRBJ1-1; weak D call: TRBD1 (6 bases). The specimen sequenced was peripheral blood. The CDR3 DNA reads TGTGCCAGCAGCCGTGCAGGGGCCCCTGAAGCTTTCTTT. This codes for CASSRAGAPEAFF.